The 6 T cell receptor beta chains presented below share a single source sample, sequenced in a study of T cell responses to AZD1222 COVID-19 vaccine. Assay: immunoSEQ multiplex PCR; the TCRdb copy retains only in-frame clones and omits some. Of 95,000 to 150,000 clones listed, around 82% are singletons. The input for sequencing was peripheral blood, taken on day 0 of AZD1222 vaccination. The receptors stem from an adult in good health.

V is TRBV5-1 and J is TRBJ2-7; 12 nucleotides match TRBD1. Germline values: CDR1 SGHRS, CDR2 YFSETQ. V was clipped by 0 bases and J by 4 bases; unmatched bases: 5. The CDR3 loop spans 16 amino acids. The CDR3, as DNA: TGCGCCAGCAGCTTGGGCGGGACAGGGGGCTTTTACGAGCAGTACTTC. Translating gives CASSLGGTGGFYEQYF.

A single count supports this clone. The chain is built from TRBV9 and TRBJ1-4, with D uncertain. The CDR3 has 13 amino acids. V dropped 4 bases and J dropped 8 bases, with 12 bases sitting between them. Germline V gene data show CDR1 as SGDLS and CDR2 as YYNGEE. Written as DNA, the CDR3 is TGTGCCAGCAGCCGGAGTCGATCCGAAAAACTGTTTTTT. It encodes CASSRSRSEKLFF.

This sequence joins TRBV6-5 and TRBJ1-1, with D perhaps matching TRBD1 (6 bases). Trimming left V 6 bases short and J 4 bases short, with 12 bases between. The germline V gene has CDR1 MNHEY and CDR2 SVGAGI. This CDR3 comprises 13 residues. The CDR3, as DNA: TGTGCCAGCAGGGGGGGCTTAGGCACTGAAGCTTTCTTT. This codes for CASRGGLGTEAFF.

The CDR3 nucleotides are TGTGCCAGCAGTTCCCCGGGACTGGGGAACACTGAAGCTTTCTTT. This gives the protein CASSSPGLGNTEAFF. The J gene is TRBJ1-1, the V gene TRBV27, with a possible D match to TRBD1 (5 bases). The CDR3 covers 15 residues. Between the trimmed V and J ends, which lost 4 bases and 1 base, there was a span of 13 bases. Germline V gene sequence: CDR1 MNHEY, CDR2 SMNVEV (reference sequence).

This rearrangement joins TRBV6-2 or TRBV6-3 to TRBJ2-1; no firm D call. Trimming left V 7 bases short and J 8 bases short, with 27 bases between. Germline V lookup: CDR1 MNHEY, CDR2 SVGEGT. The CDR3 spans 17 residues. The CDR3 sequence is CASIPGWKIPVVDEQFF. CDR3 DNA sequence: TGTGCCAGCATCCCTGGGTGGAAGATCCCGGTCGTGGATGAGCAGTTCTTC.

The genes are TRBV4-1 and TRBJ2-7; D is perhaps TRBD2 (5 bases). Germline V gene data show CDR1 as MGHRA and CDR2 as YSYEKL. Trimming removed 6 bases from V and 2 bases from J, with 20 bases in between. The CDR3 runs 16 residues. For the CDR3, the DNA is TGCGCCAGCAGTTCCGGATGGAGGCAGGCACCCTACGAGCAGTACTTC. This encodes CASSSGWRQAPYEQYF.